This T cell receptor (beta chain) comes out of a study of T cells after yellow fever vaccination. This clonotype occurred many times. Its antigen is currently unknown. Broader study findings: Clonotypes found in both CD4 and CD8 compartments made up a small share. Repertoires sorted by FACS could include abundant clonotypes that are contaminants from the bulk population. Among primary-vaccination clones, most reappeared after the booster, at approximately 97% for CD4 and more than 85% for CD8.

This CDR3 region has 13 residues. Trimming shortened V by 1 base and J by 7 bases, and 8 bases separated the two germline ends. CDR1 SGHTA and CDR2 FQGNSA come from the germline V gene. 5'RACE template switching added a universal primer site and UMIs to TCR cDNA. TCRdb reprocessed the 5' RACE reads with MiXCR, giving one entry per CDR3 protein. The sample lists hundreds of thousands of distinct CDR3 sequences, 10% to 15% occurring once. This sequence joins TRBV7-2 and TRBJ1-5, with a weak D call TRBD1 (6 bases). The clonotype originates from a man aged 30-40 years who received the YFV17D yellow fever vaccine. Here the sequenced sample was PBMCs, taken on the day of the yellow fever booster vaccination. The DNA of the CDR3 is TGTGCCAGCAGCTTAGTCACAGGGCAGCCCCAGCATTTT. Amino acids: CASSLVTGQPQHF.